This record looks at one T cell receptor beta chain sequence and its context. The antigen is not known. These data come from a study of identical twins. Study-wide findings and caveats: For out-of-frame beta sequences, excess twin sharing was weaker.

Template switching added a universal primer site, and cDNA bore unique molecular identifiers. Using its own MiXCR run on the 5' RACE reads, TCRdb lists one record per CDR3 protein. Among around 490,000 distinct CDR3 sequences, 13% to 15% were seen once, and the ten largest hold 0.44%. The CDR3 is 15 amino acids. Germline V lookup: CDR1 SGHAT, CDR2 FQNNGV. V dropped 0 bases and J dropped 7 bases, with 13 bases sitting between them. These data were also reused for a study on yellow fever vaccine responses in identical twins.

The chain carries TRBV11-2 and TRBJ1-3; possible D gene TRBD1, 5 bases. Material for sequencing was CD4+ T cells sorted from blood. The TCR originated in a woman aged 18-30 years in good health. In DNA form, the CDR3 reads TGTGCCAGCAGCTTAGAGGGGACCTTGCGGAACACCATATATTTT. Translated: CASSLEGTLRNTIYF.